Listed below are T cell receptor beta chains from one sample, sequenced in a study of CD8 T cells in ankylosing spondylitis. From the 5' RACE reads, TCRdb called clonotypes with MiXCR, one entry per CDR3 protein. The sample consists of about 360,000 distinct CDR3 sequences, 20% to 25% of them appearing once. The sequenced material came from blood, either unsorted or a sorted T cell fraction (not recorded which). The receptors derive from a male donor with ankylosing spondylitis or in good health (not recorded which). Both conserved end residues are part of each CDR3. A D gene is named only where the DNA matches it firmly. Clone size, where shown, is once, few, many, or a class for clones that have expanded.

many | TRBJ2-7 | TRBV29-1 | TRBD1 | CSVETGDGSYEQYF | TGCAGCGTGGAGACAGGGGATGGTTCCTACGAGCAGTACTTC
. | TRBJ2-2 | TRBV10-3 | . | CAISRGSGELFF | TGTGCCATCAGCAGGGGTTCCGGGGAGCTGTTTTTT
. | TRBJ2-2 | TRBV11-1 | TRBD2 | CASTSVWSTSAKNTGELFF | TGTGCCAGCACCTCAGTTTGGTCTACTAGCGCCAAGAACACCGGGGAGCTGTTTTTT
. | TRBJ2-5 | TRBV7-9 | . | CASSARTEETQYF | TGTGCCAGCAGCGCCCGGACAGAAGAGACCCAGTACTTC
few | TRBJ1-1 | TRBV12-3/TRBV12-4 | . | CASSSPPTEAFF | TGTGCCAGCAGTTCCCCCCCCACTGAAGCTTTCTTT
. | TRBJ2-5 | TRBV27 | . | CASSKNRDNQETQYF | TGTGCCAGCAGTAAGAACCGGGACAACCAAGAGACCCAGTACTTC
. | TRBJ2-1 | TRBV4-1 | . | CASSPERPVSSYNEQFF | TGCGCCAGCAGCCCAGAGCGGCCAGTGAGCTCCTACAATGAGCAGTTCTTC
few | TRBJ2-7 | TRBV5-1 | . | CASSLDVGAADEQYF | TGCGCCAGCAGCTTGGATGTGGGGGCGGCCGACGAGCAGTACTTC
few | TRBJ2-1 | TRBV12-3/TRBV12-4 | . | CASSLGWLRDGAYNEQFF | TGTGCCAGCAGTTTAGGGTGGTTGCGGGACGGGGCCTACAATGAGCAGTTCTTC
once | TRBJ2-5 | TRBV28 | . | CASSAVARGKETQYF | TGTGCCAGCTCTGCGGTCGCCCGGGGAAAAGAGACCCAGTACTTC
many | TRBJ2-2 | TRBV5-5 | TRBD2 | CASSYGLAGGPNTGELFF | TGTGCCAGCAGCTACGGACTAGCGGGGGGACCAAACACCGGGGAGCTGTTTTTT
. | TRBJ2-3 | TRBV5-1 | TRBD2 | CASSLVPGTSGGTQYF | TGCGCCAGCAGCTTGGTACCCGGGACTAGCGGGGGCACGCAGTATTTT
many | TRBJ2-2 | TRBV12-3/TRBV12-4 | . | CASSPTNTGELFF | TGTGCCAGCAGCCCAACGAACACCGGGGAGCTGTTTTTT
few | TRBJ2-6 | TRBV9 | . | CASSVAKGRSGANVLTF | TGTGCCAGCAGCGTAGCAAAGGGTCGCTCTGGGGCCAACGTCCTGACTTTC
few | TRBJ1-1 | TRBV20-1 | . | CSARAGQTENTEAFF | TGCAGTGCTAGAGCGGGCCAGACCGAGAACACTGAAGCTTTCTTT
. | TRBJ1-4 | TRBV29-1 | . | CSVEDGPEKLFF | TGCAGCGTTGAGGACGGGCCGGAAAAACTGTTTTTT
. | TRBJ2-3 | TRBV30 | . | CAWSVLPEDTQYF | TGTGCCTGGAGTGTACTTCCAGAAGATACGCAGTATTTT
few | TRBJ2-2 | TRBV6-5 | . | CASSYPGPANTGELFF | TGTGCCAGCAGTTACCCCGGACCCGCGAACACCGGGGAGCTGTTTTTT